This TCR beta chain derives from a study of cytomegalovirus exposure and HLA in healthy donors. General study findings and limits: The study had only CMV serostatus as immune exposure information.

Vbeta (60) and Jbeta (13) primers were used in the PCR. Libraries were prepared by immunoSEQ multiplex PCR; TCRdb keeps only in-frame clonotypes and omits some of them. This table holds approximately 95,000 clones, about four fifths found once. In its sample, this clone was seen once. The antigen is unknown. The V gene lost 4 bases and the J gene lost 4 bases, with 5 bases spanning the gap. CDR1 and CDR2 from the germline V gene are LGHNT and FRNRAP. CDR3 length: 12 residues. The sample taken for sequencing was PBMCs. The chain employs TRBV12-5 and TRBJ1-5; the D is unclear. The receptor comes from a woman in her 70s in good health and CMV-seropositive. This CDR3 is CASGSFNQPQHF. For the CDR3, the DNA is TGTGCTAGTGGTTCGTTTAATCAGCCCCAGCATTTT.